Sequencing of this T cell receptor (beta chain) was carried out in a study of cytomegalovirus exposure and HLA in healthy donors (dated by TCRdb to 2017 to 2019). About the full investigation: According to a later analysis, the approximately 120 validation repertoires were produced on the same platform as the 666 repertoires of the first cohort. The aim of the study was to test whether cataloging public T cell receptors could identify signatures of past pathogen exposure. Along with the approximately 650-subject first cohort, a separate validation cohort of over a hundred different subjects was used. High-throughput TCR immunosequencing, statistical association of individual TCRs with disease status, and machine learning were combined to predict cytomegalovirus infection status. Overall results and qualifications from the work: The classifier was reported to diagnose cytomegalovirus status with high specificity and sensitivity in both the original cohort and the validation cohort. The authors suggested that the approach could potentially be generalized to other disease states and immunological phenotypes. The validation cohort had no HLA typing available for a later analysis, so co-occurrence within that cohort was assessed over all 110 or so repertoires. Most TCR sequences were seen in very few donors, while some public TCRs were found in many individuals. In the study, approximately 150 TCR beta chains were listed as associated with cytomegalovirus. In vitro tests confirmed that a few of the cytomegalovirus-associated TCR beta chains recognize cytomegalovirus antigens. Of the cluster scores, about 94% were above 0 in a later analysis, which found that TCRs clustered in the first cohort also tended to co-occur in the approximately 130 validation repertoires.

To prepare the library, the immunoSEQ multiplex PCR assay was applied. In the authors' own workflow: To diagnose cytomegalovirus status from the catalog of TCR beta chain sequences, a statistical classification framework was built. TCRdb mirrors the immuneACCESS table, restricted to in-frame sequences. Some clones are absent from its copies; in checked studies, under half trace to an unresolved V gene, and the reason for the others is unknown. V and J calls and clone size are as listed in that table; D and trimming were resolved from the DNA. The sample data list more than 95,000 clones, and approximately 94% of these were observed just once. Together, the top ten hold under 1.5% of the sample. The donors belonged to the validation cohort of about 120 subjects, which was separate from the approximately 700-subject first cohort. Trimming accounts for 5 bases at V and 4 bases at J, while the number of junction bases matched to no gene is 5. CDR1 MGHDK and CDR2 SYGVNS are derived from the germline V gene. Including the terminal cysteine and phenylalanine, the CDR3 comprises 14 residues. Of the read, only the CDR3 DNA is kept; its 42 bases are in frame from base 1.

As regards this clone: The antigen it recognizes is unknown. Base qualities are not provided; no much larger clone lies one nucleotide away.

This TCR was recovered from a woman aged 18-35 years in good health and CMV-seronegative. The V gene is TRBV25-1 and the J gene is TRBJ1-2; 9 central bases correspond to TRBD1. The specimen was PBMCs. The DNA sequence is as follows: TGTGCCAGCAGTACAGGGGGCGCGCTCTATGGCTACACCTTC. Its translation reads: CASSTGGALYGYTF.